A selection of T cell receptor beta chains follows, all from one sample in a study of beta chain features in type 1 diabetes. The data were produced by immunoSEQ multiplex PCR, yet TCRdb's version contains in-frame clones alone and is incomplete. The data show fewer than 250,000 clones, about 63% seen once. Specimen: naive CD4+ T cells from blood. Receptors originate from a man aged 25 to 45 in good health. The CDR3 runs from the conserved cysteine through the conserved F or W. The D gene is left open where the match is weak. Clone sizes are given selectively: once, few, many, or a class where the clone is expanded.

j_call	clone_size	d_call	v_call	cdr3_aa	cdr3_nt
TRBJ1-2	.	TRBD1	TRBV7-2	CASSTRTGGNGYTF	TGTGCCAGCAGCACTCGGACAGGGGGCAACGGCTACACCTTC
TRBJ2-4	.	.	TRBV29-1	CSVVDAKNIQYF	TGCAGCGTTGTGGACGCCAAAAACATTCAGTACTTC
TRBJ1-1	once	.	TRBV29-1	CSVRPHVLTVNTEAFF	TGCAGCGTTCGCCCTCATGTCCTCACAGTGAACACTGAAGCTTTCTTT
TRBJ1-6	.	TRBD1	TRBV18	CASSPPGQVGSPLHF	TGTGCCAGCTCACCACCGGGACAGGTCGGTTCACCCCTCCACTTT
TRBJ2-5	.	.	TRBV11-2	CASRRISRETQYF	TGTGCCAGCAGACGAATTAGTAGGGAGACCCAGTACTTC
TRBJ1-1	few	.	TRBV30	CAVKGMVGYTEAFF	TGTGCCGTGAAAGGGATGGTTGGGTACACTGAAGCTTTCTTT
TRBJ2-7	.	.	TRBV30	CAWSPGGGYEQYF	TGTGCCTGGAGTCCCGGTGGCGGCTACGAGCAGTACTTC
TRBJ2-1	few	TRBD2	TRBV7-2	CASSFTSGRADEQFF	TGTGCCAGCAGCTTTACTAGCGGGAGGGCCGATGAGCAGTTCTTC
TRBJ2-7	.	TRBD1	TRBV9	CASSIGTGAHEQYF	TGTGCCAGCAGCATCGGGACAGGGGCGCACGAGCAGTACTTC
TRBJ2-3	.	.	TRBV30	CAWSVGGSTDTQYF	TGTGCCTGGAGTGTAGGCGGGAGCACAGATACGCAGTATTTT